This entry lists 5 T cell receptor beta chains sequenced from one sample in a study of shared T cell receptors in the human thymus. TCRdb's copy holds only in-frame clones and misses some; the assay was immunoSEQ multiplex PCR. The repertoire holds hundreds of thousands of clones, just under 95% seen once, with about 0.02% in the top ten. Specimen: thymocytes. These receptors were collected from a human donor.

The chain combines TRBV10-3 with TRBJ1-1; D is unclear. Germline V gene lookup returns CDR1 ENHRY and CDR2 SYGVKD. CDR3 size: 14 residues. The V end lost 6 bases, the J end lost 1 base, and 12 bases lay between the germline ends. The CDR3 DNA reads TGTGCCATCAGGGCGGGGTTCACGAACACTGAAGCTTTCTTT. Translating gives CAIRAGFTNTEAFF.

The chain joins TRBV19 to TRBJ1-5; the D gene is possibly TRBD1 (6 bases). This CDR3 comprises 15 residues. Germline CDR1 and CDR2: LNHDA and SQIVND (reference sequence). V lost 6 bases to trimming and J lost 2 bases, with 14 bases between them. DNA for the CDR3: TGTGCCAGTAGCCCTCAGGGGACGGGCAATCAGCCCCAGCATTTT. Protein: CASSPQGTGNQPQHF.

The genes are TRBV14 and TRBJ2-6; 8 bases map to TRBD1. Germline V lookup: CDR1 SGHDN, CDR2 FVKESK. This CDR3 has 17 residues. V was clipped by 0 bases and J by 4 bases; unmatched bases: 5. The CDR3 DNA follows: TGTGCCAGCAGCCAAGATGTCAGGGGGCCCGGGGCCAACGTCCTGACTTTC. Its protein product is CASSQDVRGPGANVLTF.

The J gene is TRBJ2-1, the V gene TRBV5-1; 10 nucleotides agree with TRBD2. The germline gives CDR1 SGHRS, CDR2 YFSETQ. The CDR3 spans 16 residues. V shed 5 bases, J shed 5 bases, and the junction held 10 bases outside the gene matches. CDR3 sequence reads: CASSDSGLAKDNEQFF. In DNA form, the CDR3 reads TGCGCCAGCAGTGACTCGGGACTAGCGAAAGACAATGAGCAGTTCTTC.

This clone came up once. This sequence joins TRBV6-1 and TRBJ2-1; TRBD2 aligns across 8 bases. CDR1 and CDR2 (germline): MNHNS, SASEGT. V was clipped by 2 bases and J by 7 bases; unmatched bases: 13. CDR3 length equals 17 residues. The CDR3, as DNA: TGTGCCAGCAGTGAATGGGGGGTGGGACTAGTAGGGAATGAGCAGTTCTTC. Residues: CASSEWGVGLVGNEQFF.